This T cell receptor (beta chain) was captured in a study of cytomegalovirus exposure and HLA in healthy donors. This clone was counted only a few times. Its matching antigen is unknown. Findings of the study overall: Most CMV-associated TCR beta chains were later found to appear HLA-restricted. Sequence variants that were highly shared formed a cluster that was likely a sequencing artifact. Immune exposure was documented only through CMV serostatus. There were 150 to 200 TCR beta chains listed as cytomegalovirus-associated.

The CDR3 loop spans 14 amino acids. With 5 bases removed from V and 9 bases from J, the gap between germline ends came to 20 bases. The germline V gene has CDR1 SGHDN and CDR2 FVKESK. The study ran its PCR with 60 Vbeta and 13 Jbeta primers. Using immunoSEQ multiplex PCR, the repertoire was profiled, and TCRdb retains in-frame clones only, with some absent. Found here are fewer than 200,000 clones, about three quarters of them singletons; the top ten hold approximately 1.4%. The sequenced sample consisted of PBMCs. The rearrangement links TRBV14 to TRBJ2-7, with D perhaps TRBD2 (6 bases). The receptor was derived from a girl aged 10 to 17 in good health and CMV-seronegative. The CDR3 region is CASSIGFGTGAQYF. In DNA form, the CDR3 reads TGTGCCAGCAGCATAGGGTTTGGGACTGGTGCGCAGTACTTC.